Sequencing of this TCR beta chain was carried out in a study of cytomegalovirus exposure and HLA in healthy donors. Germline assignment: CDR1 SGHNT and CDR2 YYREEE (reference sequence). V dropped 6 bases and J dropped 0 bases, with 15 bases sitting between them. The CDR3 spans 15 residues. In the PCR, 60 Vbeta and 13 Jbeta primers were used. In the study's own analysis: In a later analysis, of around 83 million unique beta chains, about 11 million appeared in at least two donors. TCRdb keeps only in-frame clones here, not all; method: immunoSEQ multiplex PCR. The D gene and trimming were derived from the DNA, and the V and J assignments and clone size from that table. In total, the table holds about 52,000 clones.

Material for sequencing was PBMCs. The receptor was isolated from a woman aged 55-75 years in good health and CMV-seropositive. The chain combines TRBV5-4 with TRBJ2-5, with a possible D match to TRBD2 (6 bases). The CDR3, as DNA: TGTGCCAGCACCCAGAAGAGGGAGGACCAAGAGACCCAGTACTTC. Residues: CASTQKREDQETQYF.